This T cell receptor beta chain was sequenced during a study of cytomegalovirus exposure and HLA in healthy donors (dated by TCRdb to about 2017). Regarding the research as a whole: According to an earlier analysis of 550 to 750 of the donors, roughly 180 million T cells yielded over 100 million unique TCR beta sequences and 276 Gb of sequence data. An early release that covered about 600 HLA-typed donors contained approximately 300 gigabases of sequencing data and 65 million to 100 million unique TCR sequences. Of the approximately 400 genotyped donors, approximately 82% fell in the genetic ancestry cluster associated with self-reported Caucasian donors. The study aimed to test whether cataloging public T cell receptors could reveal signatures of past pathogen exposure. The study profiled the T cell repertoires of about 720 subjects by immunosequencing and related them to cytomegalovirus serostatus. Besides the first cohort of roughly 700 subjects, a separate validation cohort made up of 120 different subjects was used. The study combined high-throughput TCR immunosequencing, statistical association of individual TCRs with disease status, and machine learning to predict cytomegalovirus infection status. To study patterns of TCR occurrence, a later analysis re-analyzed previously published TCR beta repertoires from around 700 donors and added high-resolution HLA genotyping. Rather than drawing on any new phenotypic data, the later analysis identified candidate immune exposures from TCR beta sequences and the way those sequences occurred across donors. To decide whether each TCR beta V gene segment behaved as functional or pseudogenic, an earlier analysis of some 570 of the donors relied on high-throughput TCR beta sequencing. Donor age, sex, ethnicity and CMV serostatus were collected together with the repertoire data. Genome-wide SNP genotypes for about three fifths of the roughly 700 donors were used in a later genetic analysis, which treated that subset as a discovery cohort. Every discovery cohort repertoire had been produced on one sequencing platform. HLA typing covered class I and class II loci at four-digit resolution. The number of donors typed differed by locus, with roughly 620-640 for A, B, C, DRB1 and DQB1, approximately 500 for DQA1, 606 for DPA1, and 472 for DPB1. Several DR-DQ haplotypes were treated as single units for association and clustering because of strong linkage in the cohort. On average, roughly 250,000 unique TCR beta nucleotide sequences were sequenced per donor among about 400 genotyped donors of the cohort, with roughly a sixth of those sequences being non-productive.

After removal of 4 bases from V and 2 bases from J, the junction retains 7 bases not matched to a gene. The germline V gene encodes CDR1 SGHNT and CDR2 YYREEE (reference sequence). The CDR3, cysteine through phenylalanine, is 16 amino acids long. Of the read, only the CDR3 DNA is kept; its 48 bases are in frame from base 1. The cohort comprised around 700 healthy bone marrow donors. Cohort members were all nominally healthy when sampled, although unrecorded immune exposures were likely present. The donor was CMV seropositive and was included in the group of approximately 300 seropositive cohort members. Each donor provided a peripheral blood sample, and peripheral blood mononuclear cells were used for TCR beta sequencing. Genomic DNA extraction from the blood cell samples was performed with the Qiagen DNeasy Blood Extraction Kit. Concerning this clone itself: Its recognized antigen is unknown. No base quality values were provided; no much bigger clone lies one nucleotide off.

Library preparation employed the immunoSEQ multiplex PCR assay. The multiplex PCR relied on a mix of 60 forward primers for TCR Vbeta segments and 13 reverse primers for TCR Jbeta segments. The CDR3 region of rearranged TCR beta genes was amplified from genomic DNA with a multiplex PCR assay. The amplified TCR beta libraries were sequenced on the Illumina HiSeq System as 87-base-pair reads. Per the source publication's procedure: In a later analysis, tens of millions of unique TCR beta chains were counted across the 690 or so repertoires, and around 11 million of these chains were shared by at least two donors. A nearest-neighbor algorithm error-corrected the raw reads and collapsed the reads into unique sequences, merging closely related sequences to remove PCR and sequencing errors. Alignment of CDR3 sequences to IMGT reference sequences was used to assign V, D and J gene segments. For a sequence to be retained, a match of at least six nucleotides was required to both a V gene segment and a J gene segment. Rearrangements were called productive when the CDR3 lacked stop codons and stayed in frame with V and J; all others were non-productive. Following IMGT convention, CDR3 was defined as the stretch from the second conserved V-encoded cysteine up to the conserved J-encoded phenylalanine. In an earlier analysis of around 600 of the donors, sequences lacking an unambiguous match to a single V gene segment were excluded. An earlier analysis of fewer than 750 of the donors classified V segments as functional when productive rearrangements were above 56.7% and as segregating when the standard deviation between donors was above 5%. To diagnose cytomegalovirus status from the catalog of TCR beta chain sequences, a statistical classification framework was built. In a later analysis, TCR nucleotide sequences were compared against IMGT/GENE-DB human TR gene sequences so that V and J genes could be assigned. A later analysis assigned CDR3 sequences and most-parsimonious VDJ recombination scenarios with the TCRdist pipeline. A later analysis defined each TCR beta chain by its CDR3 amino acid sequence plus V-gene family, and excluded reads lacking a unique V-gene family. As a way to deal with suspected cross-contamination and a sequencing artifact, a later analysis dropped hundreds of nucleotide sequences that were highly shared and had low generation probability. For each public chain, a later analysis derived a clonal expansion index from normalized ranks of inferred template counts within each repertoire. In a later analysis, generation probabilities were computed using a VDJ recombination model fitted to out-of-frame rearrangements, and the results were checked against IGoR. In a later analysis, TCR-TCR, TCR-HLA and TCR-CMV co-occurrence was scored with hypergeometric tests, and a repertoire-size bias correction was applied to TCR pairs. In a later analysis, false discovery rates were estimated by permuting HLA or CMV assignments 20 times. In a later analysis, co-occurring TCRs were grouped with DBSCAN, and TCRdist sequence similarity was added when clustering was performed within HLA-allele-positive subsets. Co-occurrence clustering excluded repertoires with fewer than 30,000 or more than 120,000 public chains, plus five with anomalous nucleotide sharing. TCRdb re-hosts the immuneACCESS table, in-frame sequences only. Its copies lack some clones; in the studies checked, an unresolved V gene accounts for under half of them, and the cause for the rest is not known. V and J calls and clone size are as listed in that table; D and trimming were resolved from the DNA. This sample comprises some 96,000 clones, approximately 76% of them detected only once. 19% of the sample rests with the top ten.

Results the study describes overall, beyond this receptor: Because the 87-base-pair reads could not distinguish some IMGT-functional V segments, including TRBV6-2 and TRBV6-3, those segments were excluded. A later genetic analysis reported fewer N-insertions in productive TCRs among donors in an Asian-associated ancestry cluster than the roughly 700-donor mean. A later analysis found that TCR association rates varied across HLA loci, with DRB1 alleles showing the most associated TCRs and HLA-C alleles the fewest. Roughly uniform sequencing depth across donors was assumed in presence/absence analyses, although this assumption may not hold. The study listed 150 to 200 TCR beta chains as associated with cytomegalovirus. Because HLA typing was unavailable for some donors at each locus, only the typed subset was used in association tests. Correlated functional status among segregating V segments might be attributable to linkage disequilibrium, but an unknown experimental factor could not be ruled out. In a later analysis, HLA-associated TCR beta chains showed more clonal expansion and lower generation probabilities than non-associated chains that were equally common. In a later analysis, about 17,000 TCR beta sequences were associated with specific HLA alleles at a false discovery rate of 0.05. Several of the top co-occurrence clusters appeared to be linked to parvovirus B19, influenza, CMV and Epstein-Barr virus, according to a later analysis. Strong co-occurrence of HLA alleles, especially DR and DQ, made assigning TCR associations to individual alleles difficult. In an earlier analysis of about 540 of the donors, most TCR beta V segments were observed in productive rearrangements about 87% or about 30% of the time, broadly matching IMGT annotations. A group of highly shared sequence variants was considered likely to be a technical artifact of the sequencing pipeline. The authors suggested that the approach could potentially be extended to other disease states and immunological phenotypes. V-gene and J-gene trimming of TCR beta chains was associated with a missense DCLRE1C variant in a later genetic analysis, and the association was replicated in an independent cohort. A further reported finding was that TCR beta sequences accurately predicted the HLA-A and HLA-B alleles for most subjects in the first cohort. A few of the identified cytomegalovirus-associated TCR beta chains were confirmed in vitro to be specific for cytomegalovirus antigens. Most TCR sequences were observed very rarely across donors, whereas some public TCRs were present in many individuals. The only immune exposure information available for the cohort was CMV serostatus. The earlier analysis of approximately 560 of the donors excluded around 17 rarely observed V segments, including chromosome 9 orphons, because counts were too low. Most CMV-associated TCR beta chains appeared to be HLA-restricted in a later analysis, and the HLA associations seemed to be driven largely by CMV exposure. Only TCR beta chains were sequenced in this cohort, and the absence of alpha or paired-chain data limited detectable features. In both the original and validation cohorts, the classifier was reported to diagnose cytomegalovirus status with high specificity and sensitivity.

The sequenced sample was PBMCs. The chain is made from TRBV5-4 and TRBJ2-1; 9 of the junction bases match TRBD2. The clonotype was recovered from an older woman in good health and CMV-seropositive. The DNA is TGTGCCAGCAGCCGAGGAGGACTAGCGACCTACAATGAGCAGTTCTTC. It codes for CASSRGGLATYNEQFF.